This is a list of T cell receptor beta chains from one sample in a study of blood T cell repertoires in COVID-19. Data came from immunoSEQ multiplex PCR; TCRdb stores just in-frame clones and leaves some out. In the table there are 53,000 or so clones, 90% to 95% of which are singletons. The sequencing input was peripheral blood. These receptors were taken from a human donor in a cohort sampled during active COVID-19. The CDR3 runs from the conserved cysteine through the conserved F or W. A D gene is named only where the DNA matches it firmly. Not every row has a clone size; where given, it reads once, few, many or a size class.

size	J	length	V	D	CDR3	DNA
.	TRBJ2-1	19	TRBV15	.	CATSRKEHTAQGQYNEQFF	TGTGCCACCAGCCGAAAGGAACACACAGCCCAGGGGCAATACAATGAGCAGTTCTTC
.	TRBJ2-1	14	TRBV18	TRBD1	CASSKDRGLSNPFF	TGTGCCAGCTCTAAGGACAGGGGGCTGTCTAATCCGTTCTTC
.	TRBJ1-1	12	TRBV30	.	CATGGVNTEAFF	TGTGCCACGGGGGGGGTGAACACTGAAGCTTTCTTT
.	TRBJ2-1	15	TRBV5-1	TRBD2	CASSSLAGGSNEQFF	TGCGCCAGCAGCTCTCTAGCGGGGGGTAGTAATGAGCAGTTCTTC
.	TRBJ2-1	15	TRBV6-5	TRBD2	CASRSGTTLYNEQFF	TGTGCCAGCAGGTCCGGGACTACCCTATACAATGAGCAGTTCTTC
.	TRBJ2-4	17	TRBV28	TRBD1	CASRFVSGGGWGNIQYF	TGTGCCAGCCGATTTGTGTCAGGGGGCGGGTGGGGAAACATTCAGTACTTC
.	TRBJ2-7	15	TRBV5-5	TRBD1	CASSPGGDSGWEQYF	TGTGCCAGCAGCCCTGGTGGGGACAGTGGATGGGAGCAGTACTTC
.	TRBJ2-1	13	TRBV24-1	.	CATSITGFGEQFF	TGTGCCACCAGCATTACAGGGTTCGGTGAGCAGTTCTTC
once	TRBJ1-2	13	TRBV6-5	.	CASSRLREYGYTF	TGTGCCAGCAGTAGGCTACGGGAATATGGCTACACCTTC
once	TRBJ2-5	12	TRBV2	.	CASTWGEETQYF	TGTGCCAGCACCTGGGGAGAAGAGACCCAGTACTTC
.	TRBJ2-1	16	TRBV4-1	TRBD2	CASSQGASGIYNEQFF	TGCGCCAGCAGCCAGGGCGCGAGCGGGATCTACAATGAGCAGTTCTTC
.	TRBJ2-5	15	TRBV9	TRBD2	CASSVMAGDQETQYF	TGTGCCAGCAGCGTAATGGCGGGGGATCAAGAGACCCAGTACTTC
.	TRBJ2-3	14	TRBV5-1	.	CASSPGASTDTQYF	TGCGCCAGCAGCCCTGGGGCTAGCACAGATACGCAGTATTTT
.	TRBJ2-3	15	TRBV7-2	TRBD2	CASSPGLAATDTQYF	TGTGCCAGCAGCCCAGGACTAGCGGCCACAGATACGCAGTATTTT
.	TRBJ2-7	14	TRBV27	.	CASSLQGSTYEQYF	TGTGCCAGCAGTTTACAGGGGTCGACCTACGAGCAGTACTTC
.	TRBJ2-3	13	TRBV6-2/TRBV6-3	.	CASSPQDTDTQYF	TGTGCCAGCAGTCCCCAGGACACAGATACGCAGTATTTT
.	TRBJ1-1	16	TRBV7-2	.	CASSSNRVTRNTEAFF	TGTGCCAGCAGCTCGAACAGGGTAACAAGGAACACTGAAGCTTTCTTT
few	TRBJ2-7	14	TRBV4-1	.	CASSLFAVSSEQYF	TGCGCCAGCAGCCTATTTGCAGTCTCAAGCGAGCAGTACTTC
.	TRBJ1-1	15	TRBV19	.	CASKYSGQTNTEAFF	TGTGCCAGTAAGTATTCCGGACAAACCAACACTGAAGCTTTCTTT
.	TRBJ2-7	13	TRBV4-2	.	CASSQDWGHEQYF	TGTGCCAGCAGCCAAGATTGGGGGCACGAGCAGTACTTC
.	TRBJ1-1	13	TRBV29-1	.	CSVLGSPNTEAFF	TGCAGCGTATTGGGCAGCCCGAACACTGAAGCTTTCTTT
.	TRBJ2-1	14	TRBV3-1/TRBV3-2	TRBD2	CASSQALAGNEQFF	TGTGCCAGCAGCCAAGCCCTAGCGGGGAATGAGCAGTTCTTC
.	TRBJ2-3	14	TRBV4-3	.	CASSPARSTDTQYF	TGCGCCAGCAGCCCTGCTAGGAGTACAGATACGCAGTATTTT
.	TRBJ1-2	13	TRBV19	.	CASSIDDGYGYTF	TGTGCCAGTAGTATAGACGACGGGTATGGCTACACCTTC
.	TRBJ2-3	16	TRBV30	.	CAWSVLRGGGTDTQYF	TGTGCCTGGAGTGTTCTTCGGGGTGGAGGCACAGATACGCAGTATTTT
.	TRBJ2-2	16	TRBV6-6	TRBD1	CASSYKTGVETGELFF	TGTGCCAGCAGTTACAAGACAGGGGTCGAGACCGGGGAGCTGTTTTTT
.	TRBJ2-3	14	TRBV10-3	.	CAISVKGSTDTQYF	TGTGCCATCAGTGTTAAGGGGAGCACAGATACGCAGTATTTT
few	TRBJ2-2	14	TRBV12-5	.	CASGLGANTGELFF	TGTGCTAGTGGTTTAGGAGCGAACACCGGGGAGCTGTTTTTT
once	TRBJ2-1	13	TRBV12-3/TRBV12-4	.	CASSHDRSHEQFF	TGTGCCAGCAGCCACGACAGGAGCCATGAGCAGTTCTTC
.	TRBJ1-3	17	TRBV9	TRBD1	CASSASGTDYSGNTIYF	TGTGCCAGCAGCGCCTCCGGGACAGACTATTCTGGAAACACCATATATTTT
.	TRBJ2-3	13	TRBV27	TRBD2	CASSVAGRDTQYF	TGTGCCAGCAGTGTAGCGGGGCGTGATACGCAGTATTTT
.	TRBJ1-2	16	TRBV6-5	TRBD1	CASSYSTRTGGSGYTF	TGTGCCAGCAGTTATTCGACTAGGACAGGGGGTAGTGGCTACACCTTC
.	TRBJ2-3	16	TRBV4-3	TRBD2	CASSQGAGFGTDTQYF	TGCGCCAGCAGCCAAGGAGCGGGATTTGGCACAGATACGCAGTATTTT
.	TRBJ1-6	15	TRBV2	TRBD1	CASSVQGAARSPLHF	TGTGCCAGCAGTGTCCAGGGGGCTGCCCGATCACCCCTCCACTTT
.	TRBJ2-1	15	TRBV27	TRBD1	CASSPRDRVVDEQFF	TGTGCCAGCAGTCCCCGGGACAGGGTAGTCGATGAGCAGTTCTTC
.	TRBJ2-1	15	TRBV9	TRBD1	CASSPEDRGFDEQFF	TGTGCCAGCAGCCCAGAGGACAGGGGCTTTGATGAGCAGTTCTTC
.	TRBJ1-5	14	TRBV2	.	CASSEDTVTQPQHF	TGTGCCAGCAGCGAGGACACGGTGACTCAGCCCCAGCATTTT
.	TRBJ2-7	13	TRBV9	.	CASSVYTGSEQYF	TGTGCCAGCAGCGTATATACAGGGAGCGAGCAGTACTTC
.	TRBJ2-5	14	TRBV5-4	.	CASSLVGHKETQYF	TGTGCCAGCAGCTTGGTGGGACACAAAGAGACCCAGTACTTC
.	TRBJ2-7	16	TRBV3-1/TRBV3-2	TRBD2	CASSQESGRARDEQYF	TGTGCCAGCAGCCAAGAAAGCGGGAGGGCGAGGGACGAGCAGTACTTC
.	TRBJ2-5	12	TRBV28	.	CASSLSPETQYF	TGTGCCAGCAGTCTTTCCCCGGAGACCCAGTACTTC
.	TRBJ2-1	13	TRBV11-2	.	CASSLMGANEQFF	TGTGCCAGCAGCCTCATGGGCGCCAATGAGCAGTTCTTC
.	TRBJ2-3	14	TRBV10-3	TRBD1	CAAGGQGGTDTQYF	TGTGCCGCCGGGGGACAGGGAGGAACAGATACGCAGTATTTT
.	TRBJ1-4	14	TRBV19	TRBD1	CASRGTEWNEKLFF	TGTGCCAGTAGGGGGACAGAATGGAATGAAAAACTGTTTTTT